Below are 26 T cell receptor beta chains sequenced from a single sample in a study of blood T cell repertoires in COVID-19. Measured with immunoSEQ multiplex PCR; TCRdb has only the in-frame clones, and not every one. The table includes about 200,000 clones, roughly nine tenths detected once. The specimen was peripheral blood. Every receptor here comes from a man between 40 and 49 years old with acute or convalescent COVID-19.

This chain connects TRBV5-4 to TRBJ2-1; D is perhaps TRBD2 (6 bases). The V end was cut by 2 bases, the J end by 2 bases, with 11 bases between. Per the germline V gene, CDR1 is SGHNT and CDR2 is YYREEE (reference sequence). The CDR3 runs to 15 residues. The CDR3 protein is CASSFIAEPYNEQFF. DNA of the CDR3: TGTGCCAGCAGCTTCATAGCGGAACCCTACAATGAGCAGTTCTTC.

CDR3 coding DNA: TGTGCCAGCAGCTTGCGGAGCCCCCACAATGAGCAGTTCTTC. Protein sequence: CASSLRSPHNEQFF. J is TRBJ2-1 and V is TRBV5-6; no definite D call. V lost 1 base to trimming and J lost 5 bases, with 10 bases between them. The CDR3 is made up of 14 amino acids. CDR1 and CDR2 (germline): SGHDT, YYEEEE.

The CDR3 nucleotides are TGTGCCAGCAGCTTACGCCTGGGGGCCCAAGAGACCCAGTACTTC. Protein: CASSLRLGAQETQYF. J is TRBJ2-5 and V is TRBV7-2, with D maybe TRBD1 (6 bases). Germline CDR1 and CDR2: SGHTA and FQGNSA. The length of the CDR3 is 15 residues. Trimming took 2 bases from V and 1 from J, leaving 11 bases between them. The full variable domain, rest sourced from reference TRBV7-2 and TRBJ2-5, is GAGVSQSPSNKVTEKGKDVELRCDPISGHTALYWYRQSLGQGLEFLIYFQGNSAPDKSGLPSDRFSAERTGGSVSTLTIQRTQQEDSAVYLCASSLRLGAQETQYFGPGTRLLVL.

Written as DNA, the CDR3 is TGTGCCAGCCGACAGGCCTCTAACTATGGCTACACCTTC. It specifies CASRQASNYGYTF. The chain combines TRBV28 with TRBJ1-2, with a possible D match to TRBD1 (6 bases). Trimming stripped 8 bases from V and 0 bases from J, with 10 bases between. From germline, CDR1 is MDHEN and CDR2 SYDVKM. The CDR3 is made up of 13 amino acids.

The chain uses TRBV5-1 and TRBJ2-7; 9 nucleotides line up with TRBD1. V shed 4 bases and J 5 bases; nucleotides not matched to a gene: 7. This CDR3 is built from 14 residues. The germline V gene encodes CDR1 SGHRS and CDR2 YFSETQ. The CDR3 sequence: CASSVGQGMDEQYF. CDR3 DNA: TGCGCCAGCAGCGTGGGACAGGGAATGGACGAGCAGTACTTC.

The chain carries TRBV7-9 and TRBJ2-5; maybe TRBD2 (5 bases). Germline CDR1 and CDR2: SEHNR and FQNEAQ (reference sequence). This CDR3 spans 14 amino acids. Deletions cut 8 bases from V and 2 bases from J, with 15 bases between. The CDR3 DNA reads TGTGCCAGCGGAACGACGCGGGTACAAGAGACCCAGTACTTC. This sequence encodes CASGTTRVQETQYF. Drawing the rest from reference TRBV7-9 and TRBJ2-5, the complete variable domain is DTGVSQNPRHKITKRGQNVTFRCDPISEHNRLYWYRQTLGQGPEFLTYFQNEAQLEKSRLLSDRFSAERPKGSFSTLEIQRTEQGDSAMYLCASGTTRVQETQYFGPGTRLLVL.

The V gene is TRBV4-1, the J gene TRBJ2-5; 7 bases map to TRBD1. V lost 3 bases to trimming and J lost 4 bases; unmatched junction nucleotides: 14. In germline, CDR1 is MGHRA, CDR2 YSYEKL. This CDR3 has 17 amino acids. CDR3 residues: CASSQLPGTVVGETQYF. CDR3 coding DNA: TGCGCCAGCAGCCAGCTCCCCGGGACAGTGGTCGGAGAGACCCAGTACTTC.

This rearrangement joins TRBV5-6 to TRBJ1-2, with TRBD1 matching over 9 bases. Germline CDR1 and CDR2: SGHDT and YYEEEE. The CDR3 sequence is 14 residues long. Trimming cost V 4 bases and J 7 bases; bases outside gene matches: 8. CDR3 DNA: TGTGCCAGCAGCCTTCCCGGGACAGGGCTTGGCTACACCTTC. It encodes CASSLPGTGLGYTF.

This clone was counted only a few times. As DNA, the CDR3 is TGTGCCAGCAGCGGACAGGGGTACACTGAAGCTTTCTTT. Amino acid sequence: CASSGQGYTEAFF. The V and J genes are TRBV2 and TRBJ1-1; TRBD1 aligns across 9 bases. V lost 6 bases and J lost 3; bases outside the gene matches: 2. The CDR3 has 13 amino acids. Per the germline V gene, CDR1 is SNHLY and CDR2 is FYNNEI.

The rearrangement links TRBV5-1 to TRBJ2-4; tentatively, D is TRBD1 (6 bases). Trimming removed 4 bases from V and 10 bases from J, with 18 bases in between. Germline V gene data show CDR1 as SGHRS and CDR2 as YFSETQ. The CDR3 loop spans 14 amino acids. CDR3 protein: CASSVTGSPAIQYF. The CDR3 DNA follows: TGCGCCAGCAGCGTTACAGGGTCCCCAGCGATTCAGTACTTC. The variable domain in full, completed from reference TRBV5-1 and TRBJ2-4, reads KAGVTQTPRYLIKTRGQQVTLSCSPISGHRSVSWYQQTPGQGLQFLFEYFSETQRNKGNFPGRFSGRQFSNSRSEMNVSTLELGDSALYLCASSVTGSPAIQYFGAGTRLSVL.

The J gene is TRBJ2-7, the V gene TRBV5-6; TRBD1 is a possible D gene (6 bases). V lost 1 base to trimming and J lost 4 bases, with 9 bases between them. This CDR3 spans 13 amino acids. CDR1 is SGHDT and CDR2 is YYEEEE in the germline V gene. CDR3 protein: CASSLTGLYEQYF. The DNA of the CDR3 is TGTGCCAGCAGCTTGACAGGGCTATACGAGCAGTACTTC.

The chain carries TRBV5-1 and TRBJ2-5; 10 bases are shared with TRBD2. This CDR3 has 18 residues. V shed 4 bases and J 2 bases; nucleotides not matched to a gene: 14. Germline V gene lookup returns CDR1 SGHRS and CDR2 YFSETQ. The DNA of the CDR3 is TGCGCCAGCAGCGTGCACCCTCTAGCGGGAGACCCTCAAGAGACCCAGTACTTC. Translation gives CASSVHPLAGDPQETQYF.

There are a few counts of this clone. The chain recombines TRBV2 with TRBJ2-2; D may be TRBD2 (5 bases). With 2 bases removed from V and 1 base from J, the gap between germline ends came to 11 bases. The CDR3 length is 16 residues. The germline V gene encodes CDR1 SNHLY and CDR2 FYNNEI. CDR3 in amino acids: CASSERGWGNTGELFF. CDR3 sequence (DNA): TGTGCCAGCAGTGAAAGAGGGTGGGGGAACACCGGGGAGCTGTTTTTT.

This clone has a single count. This rearrangement joins TRBV5-5 to TRBJ1-4; 7 bases match TRBD1. This CDR3 has 15 amino acids. After removal of 4 bases from V and 0 bases from J, the junction contained 3 bases not matched to a gene. Germline CDR1 and CDR2: SGHKS and YYEKEE (reference sequence). CDR3 nucleotides: TGTGCCAGCAGCGGGACAGCTACAACTAATGAAAAACTGTTTTTT. Encoded protein: CASSGTATTNEKLFF.

This clone has only a few counts. The V gene is TRBV7-2, the J gene TRBJ2-3, with D possibly TRBD1 on 7 matching bases. Trimming took off 5 bases at V and 0 bases at J, with 21 bases between the two ends. CDR3 length: 18 residues. The germline V gene encodes CDR1 SGHTA and CDR2 FQGNSA. CDR3 in DNA: TGTGCCAGCAGCCGCCAGGGGGGCGGGGATTCTAGCACAGATACGCAGTATTTT. It encodes CASSRQGGGDSSTDTQYF.

The chain couples TRBV5-8 to TRBJ1-6; possibly TRBD1 for D (5 bases). CDR1 is SGHTS, CDR2 YDEGEE, per germline. Trimming took 0 bases from V and 5 from J, leaving 9 bases between them. The CDR3 loop spans 15 amino acids. The CDR3 nucleotides read TGTGCCAGCAGCTTGGAGGGGCTAAATAATTCACCCCTCCACTTT. This encodes CASSLEGLNNSPLHF.

The chain is built from TRBV10-3 and TRBJ2-5; 7 positions match TRBD1. The CDR3 is 13 amino acids. Germline values: CDR1 ENHRY, CDR2 SYGVKD. J gave up 5 bases and V 10 bases, and 10 bases lay outside the gene matches. The chain's CDR3 is CATRGGFGETQYF. In nucleotides, the CDR3 is TGTGCCACCCGAGGGGGCTTTGGTGAGACCCAGTACTTC.

The chain uses TRBV19 and TRBJ1-1; the D gene is possibly TRBD1 (5 bases). With 5 bases removed from V and 6 bases from J, the gap between germline ends came to 16 bases. This CDR3 contains 14 residues. Germline V gene lookup returns CDR1 LNHDA and CDR2 SQIVND (reference sequence). The CDR3 spells CASSPPGGGAEAFF. CDR3 bases: TGTGCCAGTAGTCCGCCCGGGGGAGGGGCTGAAGCTTTCTTT.

The chain recombines TRBV4-1 with TRBJ1-5; 10 bases are a match to TRBD1. Germline V CDR1 and CDR2: MGHRA, YSYEKL. Trimming at V came to 4 bases and at J to 2 bases, leaving 14 bases not matched to a gene. CDR3 length equals 19 residues. The CDR3 reads CASSPPAGQGFNGNQPQHF. In DNA, the CDR3 is TGCGCCAGCAGCCCCCCAGCGGGACAGGGGTTTAATGGCAATCAGCCCCAGCATTTT.

The chain joins TRBV10-3 to TRBJ2-1; 8 positions agree with TRBD2. The CDR3 runs to 13 residues. Germline V lookup: CDR1 ENHRY, CDR2 SYGVKD. The V gene end was trimmed by 8 bases and the J gene end by 8 bases; junction bases not matched to a gene: 8. CDR3 in amino acids: CAIGQAGVDEQFF. CDR3 sequence (DNA): TGTGCCATCGGACAAGCGGGGGTCGATGAGCAGTTCTTC.

The chain employs TRBV7-2 and TRBJ2-3, with D maybe TRBD2 (5 bases). The germline CDR1 and CDR2 sequences are SGHTA and FQGNSA. This CDR3 is built from 15 residues. V shed 1 base and J shed 1 base, with 9 bases lying between them. The CDR3 DNA is TGTGCCAGCAGCTTAGGGGGAGCGGGCACAGATACGCAGTATTTT. The encoded protein is CASSLGGAGTDTQYF.

The rearrangement uses TRBV19 and TRBJ1-6, with 8 bases fitting TRBD1. CDR3 length equals 13 residues. J gave up 7 bases and V 8 bases, and 4 bases lay outside the gene matches. Germline assignment: CDR1 LNHDA and CDR2 SQIVND (reference sequence). CDR3 DNA: TGTGCCAGTCTGGACAGGGAAAATTCACCCCTCCACTTT. It translates to CASLDRENSPLHF.

The chain recombines TRBV10-3 with TRBJ1-5, with 7 bases aligning to TRBD1. The junction had 6 bases not matched to a gene; V was cut back by 3 bases and J by 1 base. The CDR3 extends over 16 amino acids. CDR1 and CDR2 from the germline V gene are ENHRY and SYGVKD. Here the CDR3 reads CAISEKGTDSNQPQHF. The CDR3 DNA reads as TGTGCCATCAGTGAAAAAGGGACAGACAGCAATCAGCCCCAGCATTTT.

This chain connects TRBV7-2 to TRBJ1-1; D remains ambiguous. Trimming cost V 5 bases and J 4 bases, with 14 bases left between them. The germline V gene encodes CDR1 SGHTA and CDR2 FQGNSA. This CDR3 has 14 amino acids. CDR3 DNA: TGTGCCAGCAGCCCAACTCTGGAGTTCACTGAAGCTTTCTTT. Translated: CASSPTLEFTEAFF.

V gene TRBV7-9 combines with J gene TRBJ2-6; a possible D gene is TRBD1 (5 bases). There are 17 residues in the CDR3. The germline CDR1 and CDR2 sequences are SEHNR and FQNEAQ (reference sequence). The V end lost 5 bases, the J end lost 6 bases, and 20 bases lay between the germline ends. CDR3 sequence: CASSPPAGPAPANVLTF. In nucleotides, the CDR3 is TGTGCCAGCAGCCCCCCGGCAGGGCCGGCTCCGGCCAACGTCCTGACTTTC.

The V gene is TRBV7-3, the J gene TRBJ2-7, with 10 nucleotides matching TRBD2. CDR3 length: 14 amino acids. From germline, CDR1 is SGHTA and CDR2 FQGTGA. J gave up 6 bases and V 1 base, and 3 bases lay outside the gene matches. The CDR3, as DNA: TGTGCCAGCAGCTTAAATAGCGGGAGGTCCGAGCAGTACTTC. It is translated as CASSLNSGRSEQYF.